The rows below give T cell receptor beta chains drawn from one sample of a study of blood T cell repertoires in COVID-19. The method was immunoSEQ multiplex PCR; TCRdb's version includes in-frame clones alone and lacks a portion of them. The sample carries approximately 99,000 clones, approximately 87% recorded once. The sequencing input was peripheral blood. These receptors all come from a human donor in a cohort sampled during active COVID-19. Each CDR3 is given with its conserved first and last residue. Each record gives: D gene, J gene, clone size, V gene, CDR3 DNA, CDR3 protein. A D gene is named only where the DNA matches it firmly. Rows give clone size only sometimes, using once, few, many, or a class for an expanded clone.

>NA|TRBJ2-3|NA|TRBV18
TGTGCCAGCTCACCCCAAATAGCGGCGCGGGATACGCAGTATTTT
CASSPQIAARDTQYF
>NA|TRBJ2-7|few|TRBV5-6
TGTGCCAGCAGCTTTGGCCACAGCTTGACCGAGCAGTACTTC
CASSFGHSLTEQYF
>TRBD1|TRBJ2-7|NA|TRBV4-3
TGCGCCAGCAGCCCAGGGACAGGGGTCGGCTACGAGCAGTACTTC
CASSPGTGVGYEQYF
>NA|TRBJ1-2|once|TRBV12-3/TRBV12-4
TGTGCCAGCACCCAGAGAAGGGGCGATGGCTACACCTTC
CASTQRRGDGYTF
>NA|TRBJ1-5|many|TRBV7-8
TGTGCCAGCAGCTTAGCGCGTGCAGGTCAGCCCCAGCATTTT
CASSLARAGQPQHF
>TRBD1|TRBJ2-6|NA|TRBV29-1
TGCAGCGTACAAGGACAGGACCGTAACTCTGGGGCCAACGTCCTGACTTTC
CSVQGQDRNSGANVLTF
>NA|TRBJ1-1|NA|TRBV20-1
TGCAGTGCTAGTAAAGGTTCTGGGAGCACTGAAGCTTTCTTT
CSASKGSGSTEAFF
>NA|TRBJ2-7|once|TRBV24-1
TGTGCCACCAGTGACGCAGTTTCAGCCAGGCAAGGAGAGCAGTACTTC
CATSDAVSARQGEQYF
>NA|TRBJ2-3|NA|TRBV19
TGTGCCAGTAACTTTCAGACTAGTAGCACAGATACGCAGTATTTT
CASNFQTSSTDTQYF
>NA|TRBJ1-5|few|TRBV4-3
TGCGCCAGCAGCCAAGATAGAGGGCAGCGCAATCAGCCCCAGCATTTT
CASSQDRGQRNQPQHF
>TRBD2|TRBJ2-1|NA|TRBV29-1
TGCAGCGTAACGGGACTAGCGGGAGGCTCCTACAATGAGCAGTTCTTC
CSVTGLAGGSYNEQFF
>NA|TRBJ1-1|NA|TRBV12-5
TGTGCTAGTACGATCTCCGGGACTTCGAACACTGAAGCTTTCTTT
CASTISGTSNTEAFF
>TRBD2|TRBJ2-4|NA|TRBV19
TGTGCCAGTAGTATACAACGACTAGCGGGAAGCGACATTCAGTACTTC
CASSIQRLAGSDIQYF
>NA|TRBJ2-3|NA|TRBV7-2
TGTGCCAGCAGCCCCAGCGGAGCCCGTCTGGATACGCAGTATTTT
CASSPSGARLDTQYF
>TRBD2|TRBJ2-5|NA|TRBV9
TGTGCCAGCAGCACTAGCGCGCACCAAGAGACCCAGTACTTC
CASSTSAHQETQYF